This T cell receptor (beta chain) emerged from a study of blood T cell repertoires in COVID-19. Cohort 3 donors were reported recovered after two negative PCRs, clearance, or symptom resolution. Clones were read by immunoSEQ multiplex PCR, and TCRdb kept only the in-frame ones, dropping some. The profile shows about 300,000 clones, around 86% of them singletons. Sequencing was carried out using PBMCs or T cells enriched from blood (not recorded which). This TCR came from a man aged 60 to 69 who had recovered from COVID-19.

The CDR3 spells CASSQGGGYNEQFF. The CDR3 DNA reads TGTGCCAGCAGCCAGGGAGGGGGTTACAATGAGCAGTTCTTC. The chain combines TRBV21-1 with TRBJ2-1; the table names TRBD2, a call not compared with the DNA. TRBV21-1 corresponds to a pseudogene. This CDR3 region has 14 residues.